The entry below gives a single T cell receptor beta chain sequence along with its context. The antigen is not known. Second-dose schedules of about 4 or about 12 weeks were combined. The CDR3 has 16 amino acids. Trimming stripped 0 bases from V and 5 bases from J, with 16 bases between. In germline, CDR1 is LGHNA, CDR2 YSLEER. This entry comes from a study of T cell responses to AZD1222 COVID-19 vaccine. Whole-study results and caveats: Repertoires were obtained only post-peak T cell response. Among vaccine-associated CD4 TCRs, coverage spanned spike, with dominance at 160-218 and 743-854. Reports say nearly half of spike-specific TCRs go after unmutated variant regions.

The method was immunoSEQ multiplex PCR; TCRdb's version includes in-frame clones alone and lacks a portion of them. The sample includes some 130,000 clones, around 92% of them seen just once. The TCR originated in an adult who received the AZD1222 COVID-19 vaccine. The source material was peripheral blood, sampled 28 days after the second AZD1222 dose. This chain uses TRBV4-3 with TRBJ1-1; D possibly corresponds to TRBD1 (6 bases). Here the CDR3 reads CASSQDRTGRMTEAFF. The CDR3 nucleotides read TGCGCCAGCAGCCAAGATCGTACAGGGCGGATGACTGAAGCTTTCTTT.